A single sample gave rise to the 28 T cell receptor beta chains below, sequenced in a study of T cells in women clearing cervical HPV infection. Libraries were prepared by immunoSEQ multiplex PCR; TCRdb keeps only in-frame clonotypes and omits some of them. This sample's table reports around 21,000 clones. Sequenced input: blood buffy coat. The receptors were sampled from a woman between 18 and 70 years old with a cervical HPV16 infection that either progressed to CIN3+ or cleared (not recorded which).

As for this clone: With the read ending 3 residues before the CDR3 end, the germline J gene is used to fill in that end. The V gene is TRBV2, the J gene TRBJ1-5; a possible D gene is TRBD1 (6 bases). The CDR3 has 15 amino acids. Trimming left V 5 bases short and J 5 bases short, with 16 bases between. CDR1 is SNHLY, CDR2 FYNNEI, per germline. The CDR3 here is CASSSQGPGYQPQHF. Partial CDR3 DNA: TGTGCCAGCAGTTCACAGGGTCCCGGCTATCAGCCC.

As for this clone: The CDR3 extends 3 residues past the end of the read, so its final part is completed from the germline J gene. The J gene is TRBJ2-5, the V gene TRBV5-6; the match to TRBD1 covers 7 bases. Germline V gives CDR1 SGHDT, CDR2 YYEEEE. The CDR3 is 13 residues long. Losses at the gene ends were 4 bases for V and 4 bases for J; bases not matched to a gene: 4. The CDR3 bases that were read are TGTGCCAGCAGCCCACAGGGGAGAGAGACC. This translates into CASSPQGRET. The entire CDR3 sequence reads CASSPQGRETQYF. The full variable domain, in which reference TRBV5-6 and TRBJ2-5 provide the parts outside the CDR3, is DAGVTQSPTHLIKTRGQQVTLRCSPKSGHDTVSWYQQALGQGPQFIFQYYEEEERQRGNFPDRFSGHQFPNYSSELNVNALLLGDSALYLCASSPQGRETQYFGPGTRLLVL.

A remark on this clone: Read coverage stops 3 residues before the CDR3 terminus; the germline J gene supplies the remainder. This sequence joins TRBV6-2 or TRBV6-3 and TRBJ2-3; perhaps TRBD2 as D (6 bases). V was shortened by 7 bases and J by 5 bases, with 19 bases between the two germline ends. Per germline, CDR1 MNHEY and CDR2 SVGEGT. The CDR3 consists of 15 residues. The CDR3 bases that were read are TGTGCCAGCACCCCACCGGGGGAGAGGAGAGATACG. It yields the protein CASTPPGERRDT. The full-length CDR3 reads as CASTPPGERRDTQYF.

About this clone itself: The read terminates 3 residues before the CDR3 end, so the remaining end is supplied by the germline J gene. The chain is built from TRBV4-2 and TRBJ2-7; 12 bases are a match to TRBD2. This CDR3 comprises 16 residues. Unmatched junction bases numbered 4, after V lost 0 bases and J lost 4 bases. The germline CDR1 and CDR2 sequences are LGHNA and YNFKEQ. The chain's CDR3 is CASSQEEGTSGYEQYF. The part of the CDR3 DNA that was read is TGTGCCAGCAGCCAAGAGGAGGGGACTAGCGGGTACGAG.

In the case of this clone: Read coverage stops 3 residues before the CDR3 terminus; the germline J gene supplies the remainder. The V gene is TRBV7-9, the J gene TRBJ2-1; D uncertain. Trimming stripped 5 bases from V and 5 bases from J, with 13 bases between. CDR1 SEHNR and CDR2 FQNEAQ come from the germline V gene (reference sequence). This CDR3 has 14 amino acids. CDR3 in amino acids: CASSLSSSDNEQFF. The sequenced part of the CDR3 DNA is TGTGCCAGCAGCCTGTCCAGCAGCGACAATGAG.

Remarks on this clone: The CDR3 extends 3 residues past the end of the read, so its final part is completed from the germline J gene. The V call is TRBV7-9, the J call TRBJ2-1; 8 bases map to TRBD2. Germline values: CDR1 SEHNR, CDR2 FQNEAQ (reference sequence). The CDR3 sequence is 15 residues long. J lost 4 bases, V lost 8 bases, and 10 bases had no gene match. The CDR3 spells CASASHGRGYNEQFF. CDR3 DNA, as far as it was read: TGTGCCAGCGCCTCTCACGGGAGGGGATACAATGAG.

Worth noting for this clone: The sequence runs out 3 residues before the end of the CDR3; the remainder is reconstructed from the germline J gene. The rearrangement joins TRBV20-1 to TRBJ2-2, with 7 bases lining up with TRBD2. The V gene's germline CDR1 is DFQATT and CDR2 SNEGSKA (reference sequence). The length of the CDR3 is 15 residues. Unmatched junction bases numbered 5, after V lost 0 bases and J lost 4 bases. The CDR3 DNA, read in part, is TGCAGTGCTAGAGATTGGACTAGTCCCACCGGGGAG. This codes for CSARDWTSPTGE. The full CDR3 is CSARDWTSPTGELFF.

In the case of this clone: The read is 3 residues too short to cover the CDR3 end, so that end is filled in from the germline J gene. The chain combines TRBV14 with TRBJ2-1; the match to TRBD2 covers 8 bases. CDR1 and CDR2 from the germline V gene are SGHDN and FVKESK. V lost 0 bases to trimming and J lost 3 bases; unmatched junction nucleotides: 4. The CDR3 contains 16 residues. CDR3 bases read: TGTGCCAGCAGCCAAGAGGTAGCGGGATTCTACAATGAG. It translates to CASSQEVAGFYNE. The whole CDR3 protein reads CASSQEVAGFYNEQFF.

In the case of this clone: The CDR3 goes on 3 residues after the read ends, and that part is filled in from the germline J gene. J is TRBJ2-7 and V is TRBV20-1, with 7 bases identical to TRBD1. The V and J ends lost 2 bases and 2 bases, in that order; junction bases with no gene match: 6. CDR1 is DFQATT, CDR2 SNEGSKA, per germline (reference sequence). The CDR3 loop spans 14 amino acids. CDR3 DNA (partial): TGCAGTGCTAGATTAGTTGACAGGGCCTACGAG. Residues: CSARLVDRAYE. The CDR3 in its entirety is CSARLVDRAYEQYF.

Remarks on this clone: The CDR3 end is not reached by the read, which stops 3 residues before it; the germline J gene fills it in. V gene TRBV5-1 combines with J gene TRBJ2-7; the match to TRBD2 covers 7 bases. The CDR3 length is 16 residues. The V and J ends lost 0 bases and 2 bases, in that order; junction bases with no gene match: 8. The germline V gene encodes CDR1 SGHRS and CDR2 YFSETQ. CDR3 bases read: TGCGCCAGCAGCTTGGGTCTGCGGGAGTCCCCCTACGAG. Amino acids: CASSLGLRESPYE. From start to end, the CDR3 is CASSLGLRESPYEQYF. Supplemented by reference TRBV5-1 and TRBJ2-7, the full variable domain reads KAGVTQTPRYLIKTRGQQVTLSCSPISGHRSVSWYQQTPGQGLQFLFEYFSETQRNKGNFPGRFSGRQFSNSRSEMNVSTLELGDSALYLCASSLGLRESPYEQYFGPGTRLTVT.

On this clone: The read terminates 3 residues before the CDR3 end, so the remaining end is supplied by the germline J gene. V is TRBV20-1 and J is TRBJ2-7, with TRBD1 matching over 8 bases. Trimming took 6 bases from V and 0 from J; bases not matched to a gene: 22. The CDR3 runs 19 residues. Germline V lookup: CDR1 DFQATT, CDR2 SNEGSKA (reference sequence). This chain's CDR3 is CSARCAVPGQELSSYEQYF. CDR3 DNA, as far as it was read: TGCAGTGCCCGATGTGCGGTCCCGGGACAGGAATTGAGCTCCTACGAG.

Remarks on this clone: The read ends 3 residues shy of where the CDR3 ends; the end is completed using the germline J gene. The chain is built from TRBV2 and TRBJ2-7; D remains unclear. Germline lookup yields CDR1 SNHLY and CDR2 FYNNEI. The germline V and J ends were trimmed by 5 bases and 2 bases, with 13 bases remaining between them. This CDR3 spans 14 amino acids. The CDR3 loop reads CASSPAEMTYEQYF. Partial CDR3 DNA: TGTGCCAGCAGTCCCGCGGAGATGACCTACGAG. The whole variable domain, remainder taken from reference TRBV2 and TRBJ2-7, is EPEVTQTPSHQVTQMGQEVILRCVPISNHLYFYWYRQILGQKVEFLVSFYNNEISEKSEIFDDQFSVERPDGSNFTLKIRSTKLEDSAMYFCASSPAEMTYEQYFGPGTRLTVT.

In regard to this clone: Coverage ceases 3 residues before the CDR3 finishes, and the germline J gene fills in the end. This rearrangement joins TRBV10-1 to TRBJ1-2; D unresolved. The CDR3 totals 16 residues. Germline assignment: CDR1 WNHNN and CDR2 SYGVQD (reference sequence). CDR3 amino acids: CASSDQSSGSTDTYTF. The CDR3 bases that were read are TGCGCCAGCAGTGACCAATCTAGCGGCAGCACAGATACC.

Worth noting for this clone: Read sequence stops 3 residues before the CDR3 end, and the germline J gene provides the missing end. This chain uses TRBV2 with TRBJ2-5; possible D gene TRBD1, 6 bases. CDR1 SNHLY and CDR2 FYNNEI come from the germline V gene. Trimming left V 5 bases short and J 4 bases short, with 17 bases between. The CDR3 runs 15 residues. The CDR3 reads CASSPSTGNGETQYF. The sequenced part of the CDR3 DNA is TGTGCCAGCAGTCCCTCAACAGGGAACGGAGAGACC.

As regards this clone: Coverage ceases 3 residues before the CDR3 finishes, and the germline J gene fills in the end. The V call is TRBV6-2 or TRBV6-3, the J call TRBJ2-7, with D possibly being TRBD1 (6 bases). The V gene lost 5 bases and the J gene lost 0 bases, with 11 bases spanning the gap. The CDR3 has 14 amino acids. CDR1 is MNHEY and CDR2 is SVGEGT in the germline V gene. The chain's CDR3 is CASSTTGFSYEQYF. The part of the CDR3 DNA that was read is TGTGCCAGCAGTACGACAGGATTCTCCTACGAG.

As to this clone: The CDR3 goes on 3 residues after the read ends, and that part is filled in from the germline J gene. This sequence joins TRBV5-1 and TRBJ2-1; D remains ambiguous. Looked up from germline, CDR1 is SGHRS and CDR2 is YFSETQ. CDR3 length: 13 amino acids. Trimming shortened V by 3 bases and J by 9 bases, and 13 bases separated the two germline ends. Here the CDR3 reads CASSYGSRGEQFF. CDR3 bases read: TGCGCCAGCAGCTACGGGTCCCGAGGTGAG.

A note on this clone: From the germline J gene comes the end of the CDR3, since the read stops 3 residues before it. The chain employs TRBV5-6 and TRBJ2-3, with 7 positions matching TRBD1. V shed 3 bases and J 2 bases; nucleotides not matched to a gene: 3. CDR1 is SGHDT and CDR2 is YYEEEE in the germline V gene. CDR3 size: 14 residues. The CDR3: CASSWTGTTDTQYF. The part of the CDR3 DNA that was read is TGTGCCAGCAGCTGGACAGGTACCACAGATACG.

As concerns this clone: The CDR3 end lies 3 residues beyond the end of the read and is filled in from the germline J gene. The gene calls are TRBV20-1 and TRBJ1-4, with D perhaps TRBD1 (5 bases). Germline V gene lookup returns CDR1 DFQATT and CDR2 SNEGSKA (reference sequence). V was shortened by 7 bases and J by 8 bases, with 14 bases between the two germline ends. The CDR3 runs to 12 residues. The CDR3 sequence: CSVPRPGEKLFF. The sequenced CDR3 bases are TGCAGTGTACCGCGACCAGGGGAAAAA.

This chain's CDR3 is CASSVDYTTDTQYF. Incomplete CDR3 DNA: TGTGCCAGCAGCGTCGACTATACCACAGATACG. The rearrangement uses TRBV9 and TRBJ2-3; D perhaps matches TRBD2 (5 bases). The sequenced fragment ends 3 residues before the CDR3 boundary, so the rest is inferred from the germline J gene. The CDR3 loop spans 14 amino acids. With 2 bases removed from V and 2 bases from J, the gap between germline ends came to 9 bases. Germline CDR1 and CDR2: SGDLS and YYNGEE.

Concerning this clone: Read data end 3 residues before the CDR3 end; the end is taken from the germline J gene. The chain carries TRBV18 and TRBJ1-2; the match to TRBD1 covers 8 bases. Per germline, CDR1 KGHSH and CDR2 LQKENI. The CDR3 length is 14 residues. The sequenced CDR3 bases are TGTGCCAGCTCTACCCGGGACAGGAGTTACGAC. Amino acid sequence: CASSTRDRSYD. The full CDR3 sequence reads CASSTRDRSYDYTF.

The CDR3 bases that were read are TGTGCCATCAGTGAGTCATCAGTGATCAATGAG. It translates to CAISESSVINE. The whole CDR3 sequence reads CAISESSVINEQFF. The gene calls are TRBV10-3 and TRBJ2-1; D is uncertain. Coverage ceases 3 residues before the CDR3 finishes, and the germline J gene fills in the end. CDR1 ENHRY and CDR2 SYGVKD come from the germline V gene. The CDR3 covers 14 residues. V dropped 0 bases and J dropped 6 bases, with 9 bases sitting between them.

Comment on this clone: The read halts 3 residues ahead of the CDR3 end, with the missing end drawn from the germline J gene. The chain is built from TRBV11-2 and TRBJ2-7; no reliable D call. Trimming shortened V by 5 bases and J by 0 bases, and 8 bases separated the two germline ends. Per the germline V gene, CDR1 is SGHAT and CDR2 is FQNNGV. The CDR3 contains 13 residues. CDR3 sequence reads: CASSPRGSYEQYF. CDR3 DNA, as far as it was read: TGTGCCAGCAGCCCCCGCGGCTCCTACGAG.

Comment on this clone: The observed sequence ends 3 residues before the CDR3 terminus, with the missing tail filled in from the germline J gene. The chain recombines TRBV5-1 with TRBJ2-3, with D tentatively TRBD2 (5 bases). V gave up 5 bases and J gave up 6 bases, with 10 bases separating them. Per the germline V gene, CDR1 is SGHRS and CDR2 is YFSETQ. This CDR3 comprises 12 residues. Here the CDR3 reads CASSSRGDTQYF. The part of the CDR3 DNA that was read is TGCGCCAGCAGTAGTCGCGGGGATACG.

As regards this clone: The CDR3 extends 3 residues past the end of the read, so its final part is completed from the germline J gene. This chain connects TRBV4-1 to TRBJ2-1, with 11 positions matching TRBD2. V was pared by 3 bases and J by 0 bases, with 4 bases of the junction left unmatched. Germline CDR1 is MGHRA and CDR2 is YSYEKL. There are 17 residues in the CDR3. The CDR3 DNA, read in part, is TGCGCCAGCAGCCACCCTAGCGGGAGGAGCTCCTACAATGAG. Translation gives CASSHPSGRSSYNE. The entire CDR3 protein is CASSHPSGRSSYNEQFF.

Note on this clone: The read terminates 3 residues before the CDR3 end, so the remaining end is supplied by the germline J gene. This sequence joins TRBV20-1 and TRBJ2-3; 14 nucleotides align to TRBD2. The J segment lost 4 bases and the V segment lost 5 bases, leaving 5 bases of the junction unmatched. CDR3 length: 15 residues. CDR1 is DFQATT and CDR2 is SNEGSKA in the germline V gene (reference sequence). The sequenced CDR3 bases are TGCAGTGCTTTGGGACTAGCGGGAGCGGCAGATACG. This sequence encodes CSALGLAGAADT. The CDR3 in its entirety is CSALGLAGAADTQYF.

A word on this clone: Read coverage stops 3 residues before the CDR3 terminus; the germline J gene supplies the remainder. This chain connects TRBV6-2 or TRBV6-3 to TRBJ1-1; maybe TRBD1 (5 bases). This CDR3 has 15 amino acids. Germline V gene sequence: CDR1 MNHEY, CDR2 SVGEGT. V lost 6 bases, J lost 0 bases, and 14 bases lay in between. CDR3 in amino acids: CASRPYRILNTEAFF. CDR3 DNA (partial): TGTGCCAGCAGACCTTACAGGATCTTGAACACTGAA.

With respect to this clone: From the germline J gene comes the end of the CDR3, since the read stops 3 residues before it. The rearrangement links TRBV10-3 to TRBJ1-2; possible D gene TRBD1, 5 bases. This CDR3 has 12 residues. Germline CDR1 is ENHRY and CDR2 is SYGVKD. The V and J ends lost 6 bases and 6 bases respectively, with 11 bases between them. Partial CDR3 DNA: TGTGCCATCAGCCCGGGGGGTGATGGC. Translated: CAISPGGDG. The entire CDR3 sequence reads CAISPGGDGYTF.

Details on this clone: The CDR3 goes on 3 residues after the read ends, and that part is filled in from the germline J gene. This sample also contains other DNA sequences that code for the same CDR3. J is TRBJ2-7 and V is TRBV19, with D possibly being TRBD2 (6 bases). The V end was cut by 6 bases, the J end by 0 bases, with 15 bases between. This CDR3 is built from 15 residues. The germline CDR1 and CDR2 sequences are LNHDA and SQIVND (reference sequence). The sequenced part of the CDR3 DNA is TGTGCCAGTAGCAGAGATAGCGGACGCTCCTACGAG. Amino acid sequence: CASSRDSGRSYE. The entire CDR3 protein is CASSRDSGRSYEQYF.